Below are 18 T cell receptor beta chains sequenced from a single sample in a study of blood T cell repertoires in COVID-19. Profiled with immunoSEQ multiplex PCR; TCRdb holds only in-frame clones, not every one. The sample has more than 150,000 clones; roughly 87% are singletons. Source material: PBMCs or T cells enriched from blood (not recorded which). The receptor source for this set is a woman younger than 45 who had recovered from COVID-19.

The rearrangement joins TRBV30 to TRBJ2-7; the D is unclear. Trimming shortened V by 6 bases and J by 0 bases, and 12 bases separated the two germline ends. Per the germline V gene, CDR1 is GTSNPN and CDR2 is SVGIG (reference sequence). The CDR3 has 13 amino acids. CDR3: CACGQRYSYEQYF. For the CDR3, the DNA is TGTGCCTGCGGCCAGCGCTACTCCTACGAGCAGTACTTC.

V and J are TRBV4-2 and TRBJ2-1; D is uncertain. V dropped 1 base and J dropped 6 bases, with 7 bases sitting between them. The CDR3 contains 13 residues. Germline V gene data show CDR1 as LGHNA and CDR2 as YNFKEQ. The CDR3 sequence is CASSQGQVNEQFF. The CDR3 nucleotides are TGTGCCAGCAGCCAAGGTCAGGTCAATGAGCAGTTCTTC.

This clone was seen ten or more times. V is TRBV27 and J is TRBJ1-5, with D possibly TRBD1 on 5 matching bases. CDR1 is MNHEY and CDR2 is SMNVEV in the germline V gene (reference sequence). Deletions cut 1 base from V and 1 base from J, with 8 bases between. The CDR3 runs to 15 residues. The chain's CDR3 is CASSLWGGSNQPQHF. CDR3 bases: TGTGCCAGCAGTTTATGGGGGGGGAGCAATCAGCCCCAGCATTTT.

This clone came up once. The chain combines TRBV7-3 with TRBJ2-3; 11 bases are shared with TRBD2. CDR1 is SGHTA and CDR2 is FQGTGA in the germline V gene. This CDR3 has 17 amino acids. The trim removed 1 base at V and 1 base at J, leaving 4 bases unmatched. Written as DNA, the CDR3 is TGTGCCAGCAGCTTAAGGCCTAGCGGGGGGCGCACAGATACGCAGTATTTT. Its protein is CASSLRPSGGRTDTQYF.

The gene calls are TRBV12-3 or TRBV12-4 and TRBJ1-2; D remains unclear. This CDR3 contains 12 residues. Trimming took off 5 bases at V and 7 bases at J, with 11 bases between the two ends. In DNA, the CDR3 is TGTGCCAGCAGTCCCCAACGAGGTGGCTACACCTTC. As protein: CASSPQRGGYTF.

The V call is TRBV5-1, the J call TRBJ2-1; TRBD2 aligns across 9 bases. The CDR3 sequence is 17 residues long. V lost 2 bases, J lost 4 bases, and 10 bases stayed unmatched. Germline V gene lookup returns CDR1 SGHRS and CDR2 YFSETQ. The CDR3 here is CASSFLLAGVGYNEQFF. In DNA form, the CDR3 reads TGCGCCAGCAGCTTCCTTTTAGCGGGAGTAGGGTACAATGAGCAGTTCTTC.

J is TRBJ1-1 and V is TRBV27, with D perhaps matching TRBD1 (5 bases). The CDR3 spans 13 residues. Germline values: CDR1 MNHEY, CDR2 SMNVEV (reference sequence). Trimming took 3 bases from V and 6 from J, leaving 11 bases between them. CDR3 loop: CASSFRGGSEAFF. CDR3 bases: TGTGCCAGCAGTTTCCGGGGGGGGTCTGAAGCTTTCTTT.

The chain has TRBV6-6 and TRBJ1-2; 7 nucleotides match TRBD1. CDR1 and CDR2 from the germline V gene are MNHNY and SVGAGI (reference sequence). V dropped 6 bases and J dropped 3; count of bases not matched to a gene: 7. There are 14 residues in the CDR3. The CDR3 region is CASRVAGTDYGYTF. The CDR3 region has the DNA TGTGCCAGCAGGGTCGCCGGGACAGACTATGGCTACACCTTC.

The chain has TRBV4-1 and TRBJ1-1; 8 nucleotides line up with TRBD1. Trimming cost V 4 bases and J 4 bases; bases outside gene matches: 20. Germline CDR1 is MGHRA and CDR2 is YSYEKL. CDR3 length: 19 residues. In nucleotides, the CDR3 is TGCGCCAGCAGCCTACTATTTAATACAGGGGGAGGTAGTGGCACTGAAGCTTTCTTT. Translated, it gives CASSLLFNTGGGSGTEAFF.

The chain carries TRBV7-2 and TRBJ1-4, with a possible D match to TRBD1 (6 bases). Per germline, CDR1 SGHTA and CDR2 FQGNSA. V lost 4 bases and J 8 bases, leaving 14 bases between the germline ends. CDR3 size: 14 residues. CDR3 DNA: TGTGCCAGCAGCTACCGGACAGTTGGCGAAAAACTGTTTTTT. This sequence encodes CASSYRTVGEKLFF.

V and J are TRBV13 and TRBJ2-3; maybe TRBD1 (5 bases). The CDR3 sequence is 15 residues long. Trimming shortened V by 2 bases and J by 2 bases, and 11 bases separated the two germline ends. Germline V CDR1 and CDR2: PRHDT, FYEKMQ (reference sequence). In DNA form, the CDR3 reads TGTGCCAGCAGCTTAAGGAACAGGCCCACAGATACGCAGTATTTT. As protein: CASSLRNRPTDTQYF.

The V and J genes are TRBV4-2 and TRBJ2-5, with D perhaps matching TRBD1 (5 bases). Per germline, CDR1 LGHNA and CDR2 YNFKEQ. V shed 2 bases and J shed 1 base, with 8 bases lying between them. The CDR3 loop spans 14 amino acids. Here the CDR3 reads CASSQNRLQETQYF. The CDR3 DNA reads TGTGCCAGCAGCCAAAACAGGCTCCAAGAGACCCAGTACTTC.

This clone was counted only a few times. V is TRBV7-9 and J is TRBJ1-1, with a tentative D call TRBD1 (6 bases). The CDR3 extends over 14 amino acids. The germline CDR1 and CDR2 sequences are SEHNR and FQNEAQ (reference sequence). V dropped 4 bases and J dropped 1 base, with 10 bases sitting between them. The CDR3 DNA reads TGTGCCAGCAGCTGGCAGGGACAGAACACTGAAGCTTTCTTT. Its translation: CASSWQGQNTEAFF.

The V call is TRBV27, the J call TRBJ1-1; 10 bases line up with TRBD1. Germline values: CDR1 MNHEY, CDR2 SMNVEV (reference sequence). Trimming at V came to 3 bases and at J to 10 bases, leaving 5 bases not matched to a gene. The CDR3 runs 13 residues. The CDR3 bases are TGTGCCAGCAGTTTGGGGACAGGGGTCAGAGCTTTCTTT. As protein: CASSLGTGVRAFF.

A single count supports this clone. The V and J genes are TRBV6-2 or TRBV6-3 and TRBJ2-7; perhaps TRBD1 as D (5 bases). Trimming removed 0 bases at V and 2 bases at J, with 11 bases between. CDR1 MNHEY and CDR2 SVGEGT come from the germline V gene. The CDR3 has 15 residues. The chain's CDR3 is CASSYSTARPYEQYF. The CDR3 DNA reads TGTGCCAGCAGTTACTCGACAGCGCGGCCCTACGAGCAGTACTTC.

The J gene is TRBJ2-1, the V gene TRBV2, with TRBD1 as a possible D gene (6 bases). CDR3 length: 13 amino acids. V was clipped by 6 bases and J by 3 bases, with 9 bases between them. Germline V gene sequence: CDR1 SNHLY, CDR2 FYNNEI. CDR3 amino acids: CASSRQDYNEQFF. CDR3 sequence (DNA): TGTGCCAGCAGCCGACAGGACTACAATGAGCAGTTCTTC.

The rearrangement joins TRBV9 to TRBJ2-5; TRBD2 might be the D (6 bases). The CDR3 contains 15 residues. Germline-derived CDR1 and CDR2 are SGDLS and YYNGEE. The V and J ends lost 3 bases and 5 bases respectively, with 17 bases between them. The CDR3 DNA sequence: TGTGCCAGCAGCGCCTACTTCGGGGGATTGGAGACCCAGTACTTC. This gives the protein CASSAYFGGLETQYF.

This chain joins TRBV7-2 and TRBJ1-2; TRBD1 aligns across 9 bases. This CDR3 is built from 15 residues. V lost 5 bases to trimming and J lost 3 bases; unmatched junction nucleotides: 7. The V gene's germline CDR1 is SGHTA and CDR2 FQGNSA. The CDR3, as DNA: TGTGCCAGCAGCCCAGGGACAGGGATTGACTATGGCTACACCTTC. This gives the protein CASSPGTGIDYGYTF.